Sequencing of this T cell receptor (beta chain) was carried out in a study of patients and donors after allogeneic stem cell transplantation. The germline V gene has CDR1 SGHTA and CDR2 FQGTGA. The length of the CDR3 is 14 residues. V dropped 3 bases and J dropped 6; count of bases not matched to a gene: 3. TCRdb ran MiXCR on the RT-PCR reads and lists one entry per CDR3 protein. Counted here are 900,000 to 1,000,000 distinct CDR3 sequences, 15% to 20% occurring once; the ten biggest clones make up around 6%. The chain carries TRBV7-3 and TRBJ2-1; TRBD2 matches 9 bases. The receptor comes from a human donor who was either an allogeneic HSCT recipient or a stem cell or donor lymphocyte infusion donor (not recorded which). It is not recorded whose cells these are; they may come from a transplant donor. The specimen sequenced was blood, either unsorted or a sorted T cell fraction (not recorded which). CDR3 nucleotides: TGTGCCAGCAGCTTGCTAGCGGGATTCAATGAGCAGTTCTTC. Its protein is CASSLLAGFNEQFF.